These 14 T cell receptor beta chains were all obtained from the same sample, sequenced in a study of regulatory T cells in long-lasting Graves disease. Regarding time point: newly diagnosed GD, antithyroid drugs for less than 3 months. TCR sequences were obtained from RNA taken from PBMCs. iRepertoire HTBI primers and Arm-PCR of CDR3 regions built TCR beta libraries. TCRdb independently ran MiXCR on the multiplex PCR reads; one entry per CDR3 protein. The sample shows 450,000 to 500,000 distinct CDR3 sequences, 15% to 20% of them seen only once. In addition, the sample was reused for a study of T cells in Graves' hyperthyroidism and ophthalmopathy.

Specimen: peripheral blood mononuclear cells (PBMCs), collected at new diagnosis, from a patient treated with antithyroid drugs. Source of these receptors: a man aged 40-55 years with Graves disease.

Many counts were recorded for this clonotype. The gene calls are TRBV20-1 and TRBJ2-3; D gene unclear. The CDR3 runs to 14 residues. Germline assignment: CDR1 DFQATT and CDR2 SNEGSKA (reference sequence). The V end lost 0 bases, the J end lost 4 bases, and 11 bases lay between the germline ends. CDR3 residues: CSARDLKLADTQYF. The DNA of the CDR3 is TGCAGTGCTAGAGACCTGAAGCTGGCAGATACGCAGTATTTT.

In its sample, this clonotype was seen many times. CDR3 in amino acids: CASSETVVGQGASEAFF. Here the CDR3 DNA reads TGTGCCAGCAGTGAAACGGTCGTAGGACAGGGGGCTTCTGAAGCTTTCTTT. This chain links TRBV6-1 with TRBJ1-1; 11 nucleotides align to TRBD1. V was pared by 2 bases and J by 6 bases, with 11 bases of the junction left unmatched. Germline V gene sequence: CDR1 MNHNS, CDR2 SASEGT. This CDR3 has 17 amino acids.

V gene TRBV12-3 or TRBV12-4 combines with J gene TRBJ2-7; tentative D call: TRBD2 (5 bases). V was trimmed by 10 bases and J by 0 bases, leaving 13 bases between them. This CDR3 is 13 amino acids long. In DNA form, the CDR3 reads TGTGCCATCACAACTGGGAGCTCCTACGAGCAGTACTTC. Translated: CAITTGSSYEQYF.

The CDR3 bases are TGCGCCAGCAGCCCGGACTCGTCTCAGCCCCAGCATTTT. Protein product: CASSPDSSQPQHF. The chain has TRBV5-1 and TRBJ1-5; the D is unclear. V shed 4 bases and J shed 6 bases, with 11 bases lying between them. Germline assignment: CDR1 SGHRS and CDR2 YFSETQ. CDR3 size: 13 residues.

J is TRBJ2-7 and V is TRBV30; D not resolved. The length of the CDR3 is 14 residues. Between the trimmed V and J ends, which lost 0 bases and 9 bases, there was a span of 18 bases. Germline V gives CDR1 GTSNPN, CDR2 SVGIG (reference sequence). Here the CDR3 reads CAWSVGRTNAGQYF. The CDR3 region has the DNA TGTGCCTGGAGTGTTGGGCGCACCAATGCCGGGCAGTACTTC.

The rearrangement links TRBV15 to TRBJ2-7; D perhaps matches TRBD2 (5 bases). This CDR3 comprises 15 residues. The ends were cut back, 0 bases at V and 0 bases at J, with 9 bases in the middle. The germline V gene has CDR1 LNHNV and CDR2 YYDKDF (reference sequence). CDR3 in amino acids: CATSRDLGSSYEQYF. For the CDR3, the DNA is TGTGCCACCAGCAGAGATCTTGGGAGCTCCTACGAGCAGTACTTC. Filled out from reference TRBV15 and TRBJ2-7, the complete variable domain reads DAMVIQNPRYQVTQFGKPVTLSCSQTLNHNVMYWYQQKSSQAPKLLFHYYDKDFNNEADTPDNFQSRRPNTSFCFLDIRSPGLGDTAMYLCATSRDLGSSYEQYFGPGTRLTVT.

In this sample, this clonotype turned up many times. J is TRBJ2-1 and V is TRBV7-2; 10 bases map to TRBD2. The CDR3 length is 17 residues. Germline CDR1 and CDR2: SGHTA and FQGNSA. V lost 3 bases, J lost 5 bases, and 10 bases stayed unmatched. The CDR3 DNA follows: TGTGCCAGCAGCTTGAGCGGGAGGGACCGCTTCGACAATGAGCAGTTCTTC. Residues: CASSLSGRDRFDNEQFF. The full variable domain, with the rest looked up from reference TRBV7-2 and TRBJ2-1, is GAGVSQSPSNKVTEKGKDVELRCDPISGHTALYWYRQSLGQGLEFLIYFQGNSAPDKSGLPSDRFSAERTGGSVSTLTIQRTQQEDSAVYLCASSLSGRDRFDNEQFFGPGTRLTVL.

This clonotype was seen many times. The chain links TRBV30 to TRBJ2-2, with D perhaps matching TRBD1 (6 bases). CDR1 is GTSNPN and CDR2 is SVGIG in the germline V gene (reference sequence). The CDR3 sequence is 13 residues long. Between the trimmed V and J ends, which lost 5 bases and 2 bases, there was a span of 9 bases. The CDR3 reads CAWGGHNTGELFF. CDR3 nucleotide sequence: TGTGCCTGGGGGGGACACAACACCGGGGAGCTGTTTTTT. Filled out from reference TRBV30 and TRBJ2-2, the complete variable domain reads SQTIHQWPATLVQPVGSPLSLECTVEGTSNPNLYWYRQAAGRGLQLLFYSVGIGQISSEVPQNLSASRPQDRQFILSSKKLLLSDSGFYLCAWGGHNTGELFFGEGSRLTVL.

This clonotype has ten or more counts. The V call is TRBV11-1, the J call TRBJ2-7; 8 nucleotides line up with TRBD1. CDR1 and CDR2 from the germline V gene are SGHAT and FQDESV (reference sequence). J lost 3 bases, V lost 8 bases, and 12 bases had no gene match. CDR3 length: 15 amino acids. CDR3 sequence: CASLPGTGSLYEQYF. CDR3 DNA: TGTGCCAGCCTTCCGGGGACAGGATCTCTCTACGAGCAGTACTTC.

Regarding this clonotype: Only one base separates this from a far larger clonotype, so it likely reflects a read error. J is TRBJ2-5 and V is TRBV6-2 or TRBV6-3; D unclear. The CDR3 covers 16 residues. CDR1 and CDR2 (germline): MNHEY, SVGEGT. V lost 6 bases, J lost 4 bases, and 21 bases lay in between. This CDR3 is CASSNHVVGWTETQYF. The CDR3, as DNA: TGTGCCAGCAGCAACCACGTTGTGGGATGGACAGAGACCCAGTACTTC.

This clonotype was seen a handful of times. The gene calls are TRBV19 and TRBJ2-1; D is unclear. The germline V gene encodes CDR1 LNHDA and CDR2 SQIVND (reference sequence). The length of the CDR3 is 14 residues. V was pared by 7 bases and J by 0 bases, with 10 bases between. CDR3 sequence (DNA): TGTGCCAGTAAAAAGGAGAGCTCCTACAATGAGCAGTTCTTC. Protein sequence: CASKKESSYNEQFF.

This clonotype was counted a single time. The J gene is TRBJ2-1, the V gene TRBV27; 10 bases align to TRBD2. Looked up from germline, CDR1 is MNHEY and CDR2 is SMNVEV (reference sequence). This CDR3 region has 15 residues. The V segment lost 7 bases and the J segment 2 bases; nucleotides outside the gene matches: 5. CDR3 region: CASKIGLAAYNEQFF. The CDR3 DNA reads TGTGCCAGCAAAATCGGACTAGCGGCCTACAATGAGCAGTTCTTC.

This chain joins TRBV7-2 and TRBJ2-3, with D tentatively TRBD2 (5 bases). Germline CDR1 is SGHTA and CDR2 is FQGNSA. This CDR3 spans 15 amino acids. Trimming shortened V by 2 bases and J by 8 bases, and 17 bases separated the two germline ends. The CDR3 protein is CASSLTAVTPGTQYF. Here the CDR3 DNA reads TGTGCCAGCAGCTTAACAGCGGTAACCCCCGGTACGCAGTATTTT. The whole variable domain, remainder taken from reference TRBV7-2 and TRBJ2-3, is GAGVSQSPSNKVTEKGKDVELRCDPISGHTALYWYRQSLGQGLEFLIYFQGNSAPDKSGLPSDRFSAERTGGSVSTLTIQRTQQEDSAVYLCASSLTAVTPGTQYFGPGTRLTVL.

This clonotype was detected ten times or more. V gene TRBV28 combines with J gene TRBJ2-7, with a tentative D call TRBD2 (6 bases). V lost 6 bases, J lost 4 bases, and 19 bases lay in between. The CDR3 contains 15 residues. The germline CDR1 and CDR2 sequences are MDHEN and SYDVKM. Here the CDR3 reads CASRVGASERYEQYF. The CDR3 coding sequence is TGTGCCAGCAGGGTAGGCGCTAGCGAGAGATACGAGCAGTACTTC. The whole variable domain, remainder taken from reference TRBV28 and TRBJ2-7, is DVKVTQSSRYLVKRTGEKVFLECVQDMDHENMFWYRQDPGLGLRLIYFSYDVKMKEKGDIPEGYSVSREKKERFSLILESASTNQTSMYLCASRVGASERYEQYFGPGTRLTVT.